This TCR beta chain emerged from a study of cytomegalovirus exposure and HLA in healthy donors. Remarks on this clone: The antigen is unknown.

General observations from the study: For TCR beta chains, V- and J-gene trimming was later linked to a missense DCLRE1C variant. Being productive about 87% or about 30% of the time was typical of most TCR beta V segments in an earlier analysis. Later work found most CMV-associated TCR beta chains apparently HLA-restricted.

The PCR was carried out with 60 Vbeta primers and 13 Jbeta primers. Sequencing used immunoSEQ multiplex PCR; TCRdb keeps in-frame clones, though not all of them. The table has 150,000 to 200,000 clones, about 76% seen once. This CDR3 is built from 13 residues. V lost 5 bases to trimming and J lost 10 bases; unmatched junction nucleotides: 7. Germline V CDR1 and CDR2: LNHDA, SQIVND (reference sequence). The sequence derives from a woman in her 40s in good health and CMV-seropositive. Specimen: PBMCs. The rearrangement uses TRBV19 and TRBJ2-1; 8 bases agree with TRBD2. The CDR3 sequence: CASSQGLVDEQFF. CDR3 sequence (DNA): TGTGCCAGTAGTCAGGGACTAGTAGACGAGCAGTTCTTC.